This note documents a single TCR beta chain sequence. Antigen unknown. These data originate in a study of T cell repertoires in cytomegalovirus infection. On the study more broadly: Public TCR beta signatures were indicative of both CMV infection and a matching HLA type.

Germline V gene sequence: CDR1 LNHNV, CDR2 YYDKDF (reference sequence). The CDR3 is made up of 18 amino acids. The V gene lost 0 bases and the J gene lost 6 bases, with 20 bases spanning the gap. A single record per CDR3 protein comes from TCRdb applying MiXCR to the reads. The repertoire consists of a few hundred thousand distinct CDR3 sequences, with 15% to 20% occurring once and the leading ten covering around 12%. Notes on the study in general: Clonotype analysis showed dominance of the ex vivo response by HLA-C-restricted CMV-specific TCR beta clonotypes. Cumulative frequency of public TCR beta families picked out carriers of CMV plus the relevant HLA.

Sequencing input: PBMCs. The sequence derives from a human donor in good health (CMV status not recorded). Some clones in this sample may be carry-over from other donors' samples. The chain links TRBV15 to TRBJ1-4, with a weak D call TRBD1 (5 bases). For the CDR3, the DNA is TGTGCCACCAGCAGAGACAAACTTCTAGGGGTTACGGATGAAAAACTGTTTTTT. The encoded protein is CATSRDKLLGVTDEKLFF.